This T cell receptor (beta chain) was recorded in a study of cytomegalovirus exposure and HLA in healthy donors. For the study at large: Around 85 million unique TCR sequences came from HLA-typed donors in an early release.

Donors in the study were healthy people who gave bone marrow. About this clone: Its antigen is not known.

Notes on the study in general: Reportedly, TCR beta sequences accurately predicted HLA-A and HLA-B alleles in most subjects. Some TCR beta chains (over 150 of them) were listed as cytomegalovirus-associated.

Germline V gene data show CDR1 as MDHEN and CDR2 as SYDVKM. This CDR3 contains 17 residues. J gave up 3 bases and V 7 bases, and 9 bases lay outside the gene matches. 13 Jbeta primers and 60 Vbeta primers were used for the PCR. Assay used: immunoSEQ multiplex PCR; TCRdb lists only in-frame clones, some missing. The sample includes 150,000 to 190,000 clones, 70% to 90% of them seen just once. The sequence was obtained from a woman aged 18-29 years in good health and CMV-seronegative. V usage is TRBV28 and J usage is TRBJ2-6; TRBD1 agrees at 10 bases. Material: PBMCs. CDR3 in DNA: TGTGCCAGCACCGAAAGGACAGGGGGTAGTGGGGCCAACGTCCTGACTTTC. Protein sequence: CASTERTGGSGANVLTF.